This T cell receptor beta chain was sequenced in a study of blood T cell repertoires in COVID-19. Study information: There were acute and convalescent COVID-19 samples, and they came from the United States, Italy and Spain.

The germline gives CDR1 SGDLS, CDR2 YYNGEE. J was trimmed by 5 bases and V by 2 bases; bases with no gene match: 1. The CDR3 covers 15 residues. TCRdb keeps only in-frame clones here, not all; method: immunoSEQ multiplex PCR. Among about 140,000 clones listed, more than 85% were seen once. This TCR derives from a human donor in a cohort sampled during active COVID-19. Sequences were obtained from peripheral blood. The rearrangement links TRBV9 to TRBJ2-3; TRBD2 matches 14 bases. The DNA of the CDR3 is TGTGCCAGCAGCGTCGGGACTAGCGGGAGAGATACGCAGTATTTT. Encoded protein: CASSVGTSGRDTQYF.